This T cell receptor (beta chain) was obtained from a study of blood T cell repertoires in COVID-19. Assay used: immunoSEQ multiplex PCR; TCRdb lists only in-frame clones, some missing. The sample holds roughly 410,000 clones; approximately 91% are singletons and the top ten take roughly 1.4%. The CDR3 is made up of 17 amino acids. The V and J ends lost 0 bases and 0 bases, in that order; junction bases with no gene match: 4. Germline values: CDR1 ENHRY, CDR2 SYGVKD. The chain has TRBV10-3 and TRBJ1-5; 8 positions agree with TRBD1. The sequenced sample consisted of peripheral blood. This clonotype was obtained from a woman aged 40 to 49 with COVID-19, enrolled during active disease. DNA of the CDR3: TGTGCCATCAGTGAGTCGGGACAGGACTATAGCAATCAGCCCCAGCATTTT. Translated, it gives CAISESGQDYSNQPQHF.